This entry concerns a single T cell receptor beta chain. These data come from a study of blood T cell repertoires in COVID-19. Whole-study context: Both acute and convalescent COVID-19 samples were obtained from the United States, Italy and Spain. T cells, B-cell-depleted T cells, or PBMCs provided the cDNA or gDNA that served as material.

Trimming removed 4 bases from V and 6 bases from J, with 5 bases in between. This CDR3 contains 10 residues. Germline V gene sequence: CDR1 SQVTM, CDR2 ANQGSEA. How the authors handled the data: Estimation of nucleated cell counts relied on the amplification of reference gene primers. Clones were sequenced by immunoSEQ multiplex PCR, and TCRdb holds only the in-frame ones, with some missing. Clone size and the V and J calls come from that table; the DNA yielded D and trimming. The sample holds roughly 440,000 clones, about 91% seen once. It was during active infection that Seattle patients were enrolled and then longitudinally followed.

The TCR originated in a woman aged 45-60 years with COVID-19, enrolled during active disease. The V call is TRBV29-1, the J call TRBJ2-3, with no clear D. Material: peripheral blood. CDR3 nucleotide sequence: TGCAGCGTTGTAAGCGATACGCAGTATTTT. This translates into CSVVSDTQYF.